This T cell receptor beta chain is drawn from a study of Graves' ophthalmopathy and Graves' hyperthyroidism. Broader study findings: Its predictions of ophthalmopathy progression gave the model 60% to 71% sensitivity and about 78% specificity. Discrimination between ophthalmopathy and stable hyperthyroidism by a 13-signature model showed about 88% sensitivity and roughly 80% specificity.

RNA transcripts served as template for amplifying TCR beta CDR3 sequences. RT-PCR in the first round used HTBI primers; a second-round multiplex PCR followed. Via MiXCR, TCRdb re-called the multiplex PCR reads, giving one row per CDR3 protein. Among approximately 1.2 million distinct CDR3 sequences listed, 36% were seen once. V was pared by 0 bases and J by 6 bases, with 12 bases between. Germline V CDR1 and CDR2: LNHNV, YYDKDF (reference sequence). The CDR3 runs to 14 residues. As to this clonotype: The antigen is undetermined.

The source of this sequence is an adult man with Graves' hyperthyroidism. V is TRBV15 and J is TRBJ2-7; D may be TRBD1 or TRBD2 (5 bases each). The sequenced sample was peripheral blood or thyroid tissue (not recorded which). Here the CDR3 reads CATSRERGGSEQYF. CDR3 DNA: TGTGCCACCAGCAGAGAGAGGGGCGGGTCCGAGCAGTACTTC.